The present entry profiles one TCR beta chain with its context. What it recognizes is unknown. These data are taken from a study of blood T cells in healthy people across ages. CDR3 length: 12 amino acids. Germline CDR1 and CDR2: WSHSY and SAAADI. The germline V and J ends were trimmed by 2 bases and 12 bases, with 10 bases remaining between them. Combining a sample-barcoded 5' primer with a J-beta primer mix, a second PCR ran for about 6 to 11 cycles. TCRdb reprocessed the 5' RACE reads via MiXCR and lists one record per CDR3 protein. The sample has fewer than 900,000 distinct CDR3 sequences, approximately 39% seen once. Donation came from healthy Caucasian individuals in Russia who were aged roughly 6 to 95. Study conclusions and caveats: A roughly linear fall in TCR beta diversity per million T cells was seen with increasing age. PBMC samples, being unsorted, prevented any conclusive comparison of naive and antigen-experienced cells.

This TCR came from an older woman in good health. The sequencing input was blood. This rearrangement joins TRBV10-2 to TRBJ1-4; D ambiguous. The CDR3 DNA reads TGCGCCAGCAGTGAGGGCTTCGGGCAACTGTTTTTT. This translates into CASSEGFGQLFF.